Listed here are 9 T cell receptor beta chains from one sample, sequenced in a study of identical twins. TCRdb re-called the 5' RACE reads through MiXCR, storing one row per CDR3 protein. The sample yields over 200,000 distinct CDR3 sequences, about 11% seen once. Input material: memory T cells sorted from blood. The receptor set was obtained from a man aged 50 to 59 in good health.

CDR3 sequence: CASSLDGTEQFF. The CDR3 DNA reads TGTGCCAGCAGCTTAGACGGAACTGAGCAGTTCTTC. V usage is TRBV11-1 and J usage is TRBJ2-1, with D uncertain. The germline V gene has CDR1 SGHAT and CDR2 FQDESV (reference sequence). Trimming stripped 1 base from V and 9 bases from J, with 7 bases between. The CDR3 totals 12 residues.

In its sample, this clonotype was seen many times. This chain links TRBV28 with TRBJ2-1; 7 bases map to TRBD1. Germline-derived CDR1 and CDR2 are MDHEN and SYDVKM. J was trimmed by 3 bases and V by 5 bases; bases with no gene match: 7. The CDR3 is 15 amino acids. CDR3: CASSRVGTVYNEQFF. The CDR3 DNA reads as TGTGCCAGCAGTCGAGTCGGGACAGTCTACAATGAGCAGTTCTTC.

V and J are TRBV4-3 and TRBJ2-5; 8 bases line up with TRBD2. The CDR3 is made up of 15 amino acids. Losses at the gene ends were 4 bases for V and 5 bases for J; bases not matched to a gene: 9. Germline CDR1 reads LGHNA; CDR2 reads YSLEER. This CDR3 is CASSPGGRGAETQYF. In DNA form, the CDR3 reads TGCGCCAGCAGCCCGGGGGGGCGGGGGGCTGAGACCCAGTACTTC.

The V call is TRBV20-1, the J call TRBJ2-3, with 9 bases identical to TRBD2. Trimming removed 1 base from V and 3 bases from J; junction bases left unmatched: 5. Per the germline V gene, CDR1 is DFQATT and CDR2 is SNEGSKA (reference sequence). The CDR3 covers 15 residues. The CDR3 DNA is TGCAGTGCTAGAGGGCAGACTAGCGGTACAGATACGCAGTATTTT. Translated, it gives CSARGQTSGTDTQYF.

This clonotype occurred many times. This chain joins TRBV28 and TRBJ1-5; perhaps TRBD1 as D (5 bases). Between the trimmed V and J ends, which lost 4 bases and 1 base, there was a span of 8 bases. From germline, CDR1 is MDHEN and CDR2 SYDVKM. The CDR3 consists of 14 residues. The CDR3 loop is CASSSGSSNQPQHF. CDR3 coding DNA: TGTGCCAGCAGTTCAGGGTCCAGCAATCAGCCCCAGCATTTT.

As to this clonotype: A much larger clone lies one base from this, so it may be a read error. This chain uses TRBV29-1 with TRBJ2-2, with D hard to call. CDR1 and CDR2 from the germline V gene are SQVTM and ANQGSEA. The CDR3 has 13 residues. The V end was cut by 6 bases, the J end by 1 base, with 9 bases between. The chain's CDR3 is CSVTTRNTGELFF. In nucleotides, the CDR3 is TGCAGCGTAACTACACGGAACACCGGGGAGCTGTTTTTT.

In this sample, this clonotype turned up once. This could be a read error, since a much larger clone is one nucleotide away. CDR3 region: CATSRVGTTRGGYTF. The CDR3 region has the DNA TGTGCCACCAGCAGAGTGGGTACGACAAGGGGTGGCTACACCTTC. The V and J genes are TRBV15 and TRBJ1-2; weak D call: TRBD1 (5 bases). The CDR3 is made up of 15 amino acids. Germline values: CDR1 LNHNV, CDR2 YYDKDF (reference sequence). Trimming removed 1 base from V and 7 bases from J, with 16 bases in between.

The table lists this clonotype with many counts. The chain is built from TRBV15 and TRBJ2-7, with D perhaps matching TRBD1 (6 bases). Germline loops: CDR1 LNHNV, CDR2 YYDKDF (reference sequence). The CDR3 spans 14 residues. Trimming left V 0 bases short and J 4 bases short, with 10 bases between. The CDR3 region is CATSRDPGAYEQYF. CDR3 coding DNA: TGTGCCACCAGCAGAGATCCAGGGGCATACGAGCAGTACTTC.

The chain's CDR3 is CASSQPGLAGRDTQYF. The CDR3 DNA reads TGCGCCAGCAGCCAGCCGGGACTAGCGGGGAGGGATACGCAGTATTTT. V and J are TRBV4-3 and TRBJ2-3; 13 positions agree with TRBD2. Germline CDR1 is LGHNA and CDR2 is YSLEER. Germline trimming cut 3 bases from V and 6 bases from J; bases unmatched to any gene: 6. There are 16 residues in the CDR3.